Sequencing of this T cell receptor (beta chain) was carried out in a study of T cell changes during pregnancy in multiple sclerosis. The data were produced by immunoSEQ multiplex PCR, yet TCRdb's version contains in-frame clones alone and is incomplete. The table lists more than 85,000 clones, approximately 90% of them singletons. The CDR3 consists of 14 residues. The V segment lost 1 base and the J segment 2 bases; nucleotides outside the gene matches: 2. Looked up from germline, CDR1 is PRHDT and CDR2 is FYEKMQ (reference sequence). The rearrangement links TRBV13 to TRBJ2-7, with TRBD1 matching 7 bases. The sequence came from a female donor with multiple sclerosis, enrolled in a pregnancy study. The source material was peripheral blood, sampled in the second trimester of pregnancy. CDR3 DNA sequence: TGTGCCAGCAGCTTAGCAGGACAGGCCTACGAGCAGTACTTC. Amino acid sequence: CASSLAGQAYEQYF.